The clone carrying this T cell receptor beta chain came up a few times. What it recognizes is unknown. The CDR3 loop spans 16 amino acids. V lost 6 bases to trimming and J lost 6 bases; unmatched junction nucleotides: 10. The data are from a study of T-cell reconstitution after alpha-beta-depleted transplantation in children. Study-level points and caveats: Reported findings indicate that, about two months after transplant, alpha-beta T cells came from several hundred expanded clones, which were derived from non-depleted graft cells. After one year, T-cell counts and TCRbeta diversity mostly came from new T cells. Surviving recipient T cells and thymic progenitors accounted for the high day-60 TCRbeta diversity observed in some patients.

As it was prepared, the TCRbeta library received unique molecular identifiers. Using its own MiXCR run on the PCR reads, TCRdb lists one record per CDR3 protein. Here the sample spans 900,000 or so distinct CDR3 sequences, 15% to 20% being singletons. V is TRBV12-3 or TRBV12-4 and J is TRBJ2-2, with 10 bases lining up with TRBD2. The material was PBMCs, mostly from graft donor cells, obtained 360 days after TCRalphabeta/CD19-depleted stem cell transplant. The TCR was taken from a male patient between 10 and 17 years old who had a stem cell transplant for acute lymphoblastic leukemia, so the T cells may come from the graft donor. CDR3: CASRPASGRYSGELFF. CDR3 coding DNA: TGTGCCAGCAGGCCTGCTAGCGGGAGATATTCCGGGGAGCTGTTTTTT.